The rows below give T cell receptor beta chains drawn from one sample of a study of T cell responses to AZD1222 COVID-19 vaccine. The protocol was immunoSEQ multiplex PCR, while the TCRdb copy is restricted to in-frame clones and leaves out a portion. Among under 130,000 clones listed, about 90% were seen once. The sequencing used peripheral blood, collected 28 days after the second AZD1222 dose. The source of these receptors is an adult who received the AZD1222 COVID-19 vaccine. CDR3s include the opening cysteine and the closing phenylalanine or tryptophan. The D gene is left open where the match is weak. Not every row has a clone size; where given, it reads once, few, many or a size class.

TRBD2 | . | 14 | TRBJ2-5 | TRBV30 | TGTGCCTCGGCAAGGGGAGGGCCTTATGAGACCCAGTACTTC | CASARGGPYETQYF
. | . | 19 | TRBJ1-5 | TRBV6-2/TRBV6-3 | TGTGCCAGCAGTTACTCGGATCCTGGACGGCCATATAGCAATCAGCCCCAGCATTTT | CASSYSDPGRPYSNQPQHF
TRBD2 | once | 15 | TRBJ2-7 | TRBV7-6 | TGTGCCAGCAGCATCACTAGCGGGATGCCCTACGAGCAGTACTTC | CASSITSGMPYEQYF
. | . | 17 | TRBJ2-1 | TRBV24-1 | TGTGCCACCAGTGATCGTTATAGCGTAACGCACTACAATGAGCAGTTCTTC | CATSDRYSVTHYNEQFF
TRBD2 | . | 15 | TRBJ2-7 | TRBV14 | TGTGCCAGCAGCCGTGCCCTAGCGGGAGGAGGGGAGCAGTACTTC | CASSRALAGGGEQYF
. | . | 18 | TRBJ2-3 | TRBV29-1 | TGCAGCGTTGAGGGGCAGGGTGTCCGAGCCATGATTACAGATACGCAGTATTTT | CSVEGQGVRAMITDTQYF
. | . | 14 | TRBJ2-7 | TRBV7-2 | TGTGCCAGCAGCTTATATCCGGGCTCCTACGAGCAGTACTTC | CASSLYPGSYEQYF
TRBD2 | . | 15 | TRBJ2-7 | TRBV4-2 | TGTGCCAGCAGCCAAGGACCGGGACTAGGCTACGAGCAGTACTTC | CASSQGPGLGYEQYF
. | . | 13 | TRBJ1-2 | TRBV24-1 | TGTGCCACCAGTGATTTGTTAGGATCTGGCTACACCTTC | CATSDLLGSGYTF
. | . | 13 | TRBJ1-2 | TRBV28 | TGTGCCAGCAGTTTTACGACGGACTATGGCTACACCTTC | CASSFTTDYGYTF
. | . | 15 | TRBJ1-5 | TRBV19 | TGTGCCAGTAAAGGGCCAGGATATAGCAATCAGCCCCAGCATTTT | CASKGPGYSNQPQHF
. | . | 16 | TRBJ2-1 | TRBV5-8 | TGTGCCAGCAGCCCCGAAGCGGGCAGCTCCTACAATGAGCAGTTCTTC | CASSPEAGSSYNEQFF
TRBD1 | medium-sized | 20 | TRBJ1-1 | TRBV2 | TGTGCCAGCAGTGTGGGCCAGGGGGCTAGTTTGATGGATCTGAACACTGAAGCTTTCTTT | CASSVGQGASLMDLNTEAFF
. | . | 17 | TRBJ2-6 | TRBV13 | TGTGCCAGCAGCTTAGGCCTAGTGGGGTCTGGGGCCAACGTCCTGACTTTC | CASSLGLVGSGANVLTF
TRBD2 | . | 16 | TRBJ2-1 | TRBV28 | TGTGCCAGCAGTTCCGCCGGGACTAGCGGGAGCAATGAGCAGTTCTTC | CASSSAGTSGSNEQFF
TRBD1 | . | 14 | TRBJ1-1 | TRBV6-5 | TGTGCCAGCAGGCCAGGGGGCCGGAACACTGAAGCTTTCTTT | CASRPGGRNTEAFF
TRBD2 | . | 15 | TRBJ2-7 | TRBV5-4 | TGTGCCAGCAGATCCAGAGCGGGAGAGGGCTACGAGCAGTACTTC | CASRSRAGEGYEQYF
TRBD1 | . | 13 | TRBJ2-7 | TRBV28 | TGTGCCAGCACCCCTTCGACAGGGCTCGAGCAGTACTTC | CASTPSTGLEQYF
TRBD2 | . | 19 | TRBJ2-2 | TRBV7-2 | TGTGCCAGCAGCTCTACCCTGGGGGCGGGAGGGCGAGTCGCCGGGGAGCTGTTTTTT | CASSSTLGAGGRVAGELFF
TRBD1 | . | 13 | TRBJ1-5 | TRBV9 | TGTGCCAGCAGACAGGGGCGAGGGAAACCCCAGCATTTT | CASRQGRGKPQHF
TRBD1 | . | 15 | TRBJ1-4 | TRBV9 | TGTGCCAGCAGCGTAGGGACAGGGGTTAATGAAAAACTGTTTTTT | CASSVGTGVNEKLFF
. | . | 13 | TRBJ1-1 | TRBV10-3 | TGTGCCATCAGTGATTCAGTGAACACTGAAGCTTTCTTT | CAISDSVNTEAFF
TRBD1 | . | 15 | TRBJ1-2 | TRBV15 | TGTGCCACCAGCAGAGAGACAGGGGAACGATATGGCTACACCTTC | CATSRETGERYGYTF
. | . | 15 | TRBJ1-5 | TRBV18 | TGTGCCAGCTCATCCGGGACATTTAGCAATCAGCCCCAGCATTTT | CASSSGTFSNQPQHF
TRBD1 | . | 18 | TRBJ2-3 | TRBV27 | TGTGCCAGCAGTTTAAGTCTCCCCGGGCAGGGGGCTACAGATACGCAGTATTTT | CASSLSLPGQGATDTQYF
. | . | 19 | TRBJ1-6 | TRBV19 | TGTGCCAGTACACGTCGGGGGACTAGACAGAGCTCCTATAATTCACCCCTCCACTTT | CASTRRGTRQSSYNSPLHF
TRBD2 | . | 15 | TRBJ2-2 | TRBV6-5 | TGTGCCAGCAGCTTACTAGCGCCCAACACCGGGGAGCTGTTTTTT | CASSLLAPNTGELFF
. | few | 18 | TRBJ1-3 | TRBV6-2/TRBV6-3 | TGTGCCAGCAGTTCCGATCCCTCAGACAGTAGCTCTGGAAACACCATATATTTT | CASSSDPSDSSSGNTIYF
. | . | 16 | TRBJ1-5 | TRBV19 | TGTGCCAGTAGTATCAGTGGGGCGAGCTTCAATCAGCCCCAGCATTTT | CASSISGASFNQPQHF
TRBD2 | . | 15 | TRBJ2-2 | TRBV6-5 | TGTGCCAGCAGGGGACTAGACGAGAACACCGGGGAGCTGTTTTTT | CASRGLDENTGELFF
. | once | 12 | TRBJ2-3 | TRBV29-1 | TGCAGCGTTCCGAGGGGGGCAGATACGCAGTATTTT | CSVPRGADTQYF
. | . | 14 | TRBJ1-2 | TRBV30 | TGTGCCTGGAGCCTCGGACGGTGGGGGTATGGCTACACCTTC | CAWSLGRWGYGYTF
TRBD1 | . | 15 | TRBJ2-2 | TRBV4-1 | TGCGCCAGCAGCCAATGGGACAGTTCCACCGGGGAGCTGTTTTTT | CASSQWDSSTGELFF
. | . | 15 | TRBJ1-3 | TRBV25-1 | TGTGCCAGCAGTGATCTTGGACAGTCTGGAAACACCATATATTTT | CASSDLGQSGNTIYF
. | . | 15 | TRBJ2-7 | TRBV1 | TGCACCAGCAGCCAGCGAGCGGGAGCCTCCAACGAGCAGTACTTC | CTSSQRAGASNEQYF
TRBD2 | . | 17 | TRBJ2-1 | TRBV4-3 | TGCGCCAGCAGCCAGGATTCTAGCGGGAGGGCCTACAATGAGCAGTTCTTC | CASSQDSSGRAYNEQFF
TRBD2 | . | 19 | TRBJ2-7 | TRBV7-9 | TGTGCCAGCAGCTTAGCTGCGGGAGGGTCGCCTAGGCAGAGATACGAGCAGTACTTC | CASSLAAGGSPRQRYEQYF
. | . | 12 | TRBJ2-2 | TRBV24-1 | TGTGCCACGAGGGGCGAATCCGGGGAGCTGTTTTTT | CATRGESGELFF
. | . | 15 | TRBJ2-1 | TRBV24-1 | TGTGCCACCAGTGATTTAGCGGGGGACAGGGATGAGCAGTTCTTC | CATSDLAGDRDEQFF
TRBD1 | . | 14 | TRBJ2-7 | TRBV5-4 | TGTGCCAGCAGCACCCGGGACAGTTCCTACGAGCAGTACTTC | CASSTRDSSYEQYF
TRBD1 | . | 17 | TRBJ1-2 | TRBV4-2 | TGTGCCAGCAGCCAAGCACGATCCCGGGACAGTAACTATGGCTACACCTTC | CASSQARSRDSNYGYTF
. | . | 15 | TRBJ2-7 | TRBV21-1 | TGTGCCAGCGGTCCGAGGGGGACAGGGGTAAACGAGCAGTACTTC | CASGPRGTGVNEQYF
. | . | 14 | TRBJ1-6 | TRBV19 | TGTGCCAGTAGTATGAGCCAGGACTATTCACCCCTCCACTTT | CASSMSQDYSPLHF
. | . | 15 | TRBJ2-1 | TRBV6-5 | TGTGCCAGCAGAACCGATTTAGAGGCTAGCAATGAGCAGTTCTTC | CASRTDLEASNEQFF
. | . | 16 | TRBJ1-2 | TRBV6-5 | TGTGCCAGCAGATACAGTGAAGAAAGACACAGCCGCGGCTACACCTTC | CASRYSEERHSRGYTF
. | few | 14 | TRBJ2-3 | TRBV7-9 | TGTGCCAGCAGCTTAGGCAGGGTCACAGATACGCAGTATTTT | CASSLGRVTDTQYF
. | . | 16 | TRBJ1-2 | TRBV9 | TGTGCCAGCAGCATGCACCGGGCCCACATGAGCTATGGCTACACCTTC | CASSMHRAHMSYGYTF